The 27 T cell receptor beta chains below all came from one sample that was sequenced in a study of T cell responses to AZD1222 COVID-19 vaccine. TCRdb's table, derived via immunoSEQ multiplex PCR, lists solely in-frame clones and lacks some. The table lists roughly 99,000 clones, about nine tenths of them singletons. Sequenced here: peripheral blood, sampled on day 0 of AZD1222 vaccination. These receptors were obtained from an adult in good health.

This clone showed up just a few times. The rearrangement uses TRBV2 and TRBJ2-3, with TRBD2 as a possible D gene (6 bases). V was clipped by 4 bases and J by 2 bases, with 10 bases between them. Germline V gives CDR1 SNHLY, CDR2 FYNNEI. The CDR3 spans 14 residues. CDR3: CASSASSVTDTQYF. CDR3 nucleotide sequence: TGTGCCAGCAGTGCCTCTAGCGTCACAGATACGCAGTATTTT.

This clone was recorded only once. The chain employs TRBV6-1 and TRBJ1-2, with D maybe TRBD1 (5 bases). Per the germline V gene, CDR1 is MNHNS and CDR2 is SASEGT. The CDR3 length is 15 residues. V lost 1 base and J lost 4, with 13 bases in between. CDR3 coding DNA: TGTGCCAGCAGTGAAGGGCAGGGTCCTGGCTATGGCTACACCTTC. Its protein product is CASSEGQGPGYGYTF.

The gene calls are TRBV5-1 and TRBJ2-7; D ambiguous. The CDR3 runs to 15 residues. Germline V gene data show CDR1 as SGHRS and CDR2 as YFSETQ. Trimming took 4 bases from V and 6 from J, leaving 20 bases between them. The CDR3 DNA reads TGCGCCAGCAGCCCGGGTGAAAGGGTAGGTGGCGAGCAGTACTTC. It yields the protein CASSPGERVGGEQYF.

The CDR3 sequence is CASSYTGLGTDTQYF. The CDR3 DNA reads TGTGCCAGCAGTTACACGGGGCTGGGTACAGATACGCAGTATTTT. The chain combines TRBV6-2 or TRBV6-3 with TRBJ2-3; D might be TRBD1 or TRBD2, each matching 5 bases. Germline CDR1 MNHEY, CDR2 SVGEGT. CDR3 length equals 15 residues. Trimming took 2 bases from V and 3 from J, leaving 12 bases between them.

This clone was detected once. CDR3: CASSERGPTYEQYF. CDR3 coding DNA: TGCGCCAGCAGTGAGAGAGGACCAACCTACGAGCAGTACTTC. This sequence joins TRBV10-2 and TRBJ2-7; no reliable D call. V was trimmed by 2 bases and J by 2 bases, leaving 10 bases between them. Germline assignment: CDR1 WSHSY and CDR2 SAAADI. The CDR3 is made up of 14 amino acids.

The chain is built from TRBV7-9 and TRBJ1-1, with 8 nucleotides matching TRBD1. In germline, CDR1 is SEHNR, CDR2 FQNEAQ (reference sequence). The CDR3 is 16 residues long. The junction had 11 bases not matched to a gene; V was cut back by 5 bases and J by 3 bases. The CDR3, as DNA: TGTGCCAGCAGCGGAGGCGACAGGGGAAGGGACACTGAAGCTTTCTTT. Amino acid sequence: CASSGGDRGRDTEAFF.

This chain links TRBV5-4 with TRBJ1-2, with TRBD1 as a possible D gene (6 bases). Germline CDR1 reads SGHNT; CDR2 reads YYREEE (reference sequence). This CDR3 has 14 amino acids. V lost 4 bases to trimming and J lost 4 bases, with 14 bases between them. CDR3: CASSPYRASYGYTF. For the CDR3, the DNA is TGTGCCAGCAGCCCCTACAGGGCCTCCTATGGCTACACCTTC.

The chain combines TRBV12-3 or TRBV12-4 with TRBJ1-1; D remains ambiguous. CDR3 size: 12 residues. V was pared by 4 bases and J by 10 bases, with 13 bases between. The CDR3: CASSSIGGGAFF. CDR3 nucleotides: TGTGCCAGCAGTTCCATAGGAGGAGGAGCTTTCTTT.

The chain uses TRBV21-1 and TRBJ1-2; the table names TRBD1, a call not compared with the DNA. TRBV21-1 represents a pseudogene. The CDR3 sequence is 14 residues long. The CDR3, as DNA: TGTGCCAGCGACCGGACAGGGAAGAACTATGGCTACACCTTC. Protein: CASDRTGKNYGYTF.

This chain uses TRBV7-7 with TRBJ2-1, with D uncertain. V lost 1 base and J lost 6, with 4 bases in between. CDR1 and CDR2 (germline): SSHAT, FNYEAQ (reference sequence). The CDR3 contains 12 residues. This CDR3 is CASSLDGNEQFF. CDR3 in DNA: TGTGCCAGCAGCTTAGACGGCAATGAGCAGTTCTTC.

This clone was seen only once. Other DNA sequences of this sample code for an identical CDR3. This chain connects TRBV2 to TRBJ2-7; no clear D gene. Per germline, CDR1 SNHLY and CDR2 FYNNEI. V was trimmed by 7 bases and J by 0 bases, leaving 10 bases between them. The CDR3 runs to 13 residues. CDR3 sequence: CASKDRGSYEQYF. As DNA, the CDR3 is TGTGCCAGCAAGGATCGAGGCTCCTACGAGCAGTACTTC. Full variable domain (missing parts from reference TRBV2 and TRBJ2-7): EPEVTQTPSHQVTQMGQEVILRCVPISNHLYFYWYRQILGQKVEFLVSFYNNEISEKSEIFDDQFSVERPDGSNFTLKIRSTKLEDSAMYFCASKDRGSYEQYFGPGTRLTVT.

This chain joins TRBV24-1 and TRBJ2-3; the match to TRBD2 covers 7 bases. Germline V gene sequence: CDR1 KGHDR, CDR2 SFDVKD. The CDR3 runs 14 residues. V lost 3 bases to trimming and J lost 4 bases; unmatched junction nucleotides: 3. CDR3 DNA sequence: TGTGCCACCAGTGATCACGGGAGGTCAGATACGCAGTATTTT. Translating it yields CATSDHGRSDTQYF.

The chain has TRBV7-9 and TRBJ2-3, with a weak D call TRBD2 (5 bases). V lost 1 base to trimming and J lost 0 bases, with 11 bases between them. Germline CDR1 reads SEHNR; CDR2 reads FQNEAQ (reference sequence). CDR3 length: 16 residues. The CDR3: CASSLEPRASTDTQYF. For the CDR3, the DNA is TGTGCCAGCAGCTTAGAGCCGAGGGCTAGCACAGATACGCAGTATTTT.

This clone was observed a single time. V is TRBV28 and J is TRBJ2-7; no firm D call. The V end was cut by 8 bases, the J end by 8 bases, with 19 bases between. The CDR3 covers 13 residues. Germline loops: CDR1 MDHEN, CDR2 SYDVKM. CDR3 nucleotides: TGTGCCAGCGTAGCTTGGCCGAGGTCTCAGCAGTACTTC. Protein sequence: CASVAWPRSQQYF.

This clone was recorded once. CDR3 loop: CASSFGQGRTDTQYF. CDR3 DNA sequence: TGTGCCAGCAGTTTTGGACAGGGGAGAACAGATACGCAGTATTTT. This chain uses TRBV6-5 with TRBJ2-3, with TRBD1 matching 9 bases. This CDR3 has 15 residues. Trimming removed 4 bases from V and 3 bases from J; junction bases left unmatched: 5. Germline CDR1 MNHEY, CDR2 SVGAGI.

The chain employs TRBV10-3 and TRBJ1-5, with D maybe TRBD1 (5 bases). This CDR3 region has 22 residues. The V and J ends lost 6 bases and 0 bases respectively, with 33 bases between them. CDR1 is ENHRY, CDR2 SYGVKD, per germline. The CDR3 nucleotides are TGTGCCATCAGGCAGGGAAGACGTTCCCTACTTCTTATTAACTATAGCAATCAGCCCCAGCATTTT. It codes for CAIRQGRRSLLLINYSNQPQHF.

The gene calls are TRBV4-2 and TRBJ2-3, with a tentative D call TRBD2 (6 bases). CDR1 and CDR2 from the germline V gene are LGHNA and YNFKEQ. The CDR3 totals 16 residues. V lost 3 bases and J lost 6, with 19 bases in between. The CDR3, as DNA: TGTGCCAGCAGCCAGCTCCCCGGTAGCGGAGGTGATACGCAGTATTTT. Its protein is CASSQLPGSGGDTQYF.

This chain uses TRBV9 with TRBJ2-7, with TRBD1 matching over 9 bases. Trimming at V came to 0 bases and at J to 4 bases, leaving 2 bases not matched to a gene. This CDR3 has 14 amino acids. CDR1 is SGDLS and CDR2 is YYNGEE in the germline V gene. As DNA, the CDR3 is TGTGCCAGCAGCGTAGAAGGACAGGGGTACGAGCAGTACTTC. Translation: CASSVEGQGYEQYF.

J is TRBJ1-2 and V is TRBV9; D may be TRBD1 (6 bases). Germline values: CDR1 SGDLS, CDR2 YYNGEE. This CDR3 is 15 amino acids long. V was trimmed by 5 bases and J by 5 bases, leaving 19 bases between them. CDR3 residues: CASSAGQPTGYGYTF. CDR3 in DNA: TGTGCCAGCAGTGCGGGACAACCTACAGGGTATGGCTACACCTTC.

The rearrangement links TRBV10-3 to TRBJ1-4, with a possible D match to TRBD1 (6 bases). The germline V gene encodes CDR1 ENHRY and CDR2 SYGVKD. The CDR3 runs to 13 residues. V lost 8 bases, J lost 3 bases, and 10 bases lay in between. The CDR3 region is CAISGAANEKLFF. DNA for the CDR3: TGTGCCATCTCGGGGGCTGCTAATGAAAAACTGTTTTTT.

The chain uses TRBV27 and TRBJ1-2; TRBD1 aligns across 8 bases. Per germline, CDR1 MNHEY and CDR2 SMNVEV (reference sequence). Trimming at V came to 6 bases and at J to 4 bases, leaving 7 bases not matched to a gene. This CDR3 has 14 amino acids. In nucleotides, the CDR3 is TGTGCCAGCAGCAGGACAGGGATACTCTATGGCTACACCTTC. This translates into CASSRTGILYGYTF.

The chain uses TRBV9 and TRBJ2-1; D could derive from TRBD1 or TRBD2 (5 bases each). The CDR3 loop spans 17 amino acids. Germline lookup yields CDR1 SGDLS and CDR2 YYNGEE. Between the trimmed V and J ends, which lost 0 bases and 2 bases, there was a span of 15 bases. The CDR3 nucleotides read TGTGCCAGCAGCGTAGGGGCCCGGGGCGCACCCTACAATGAGCAGTTCTTC. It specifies CASSVGARGAPYNEQFF.

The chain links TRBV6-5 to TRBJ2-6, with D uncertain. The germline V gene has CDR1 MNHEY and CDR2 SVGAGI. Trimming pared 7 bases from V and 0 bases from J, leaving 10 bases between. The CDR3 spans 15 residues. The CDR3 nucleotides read TGTGCCAGCAACGCAGAGGACTCTGGGGCCAACGTCCTGACTTTC. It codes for CASNAEDSGANVLTF.

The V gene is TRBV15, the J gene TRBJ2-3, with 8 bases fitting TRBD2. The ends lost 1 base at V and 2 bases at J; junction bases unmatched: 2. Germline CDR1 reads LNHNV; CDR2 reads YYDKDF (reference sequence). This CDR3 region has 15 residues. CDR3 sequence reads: CATSRVAGLTDTQYF. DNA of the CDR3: TGTGCCACCAGCAGAGTAGCGGGACTCACAGATACGCAGTATTTT.

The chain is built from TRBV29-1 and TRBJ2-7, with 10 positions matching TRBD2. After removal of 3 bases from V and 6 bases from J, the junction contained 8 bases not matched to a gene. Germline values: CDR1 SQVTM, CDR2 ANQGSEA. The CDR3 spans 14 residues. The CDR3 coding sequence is TGCAGCGTTGAGGTGACTAGCGGGCTAACCGAGCAGTACTTC. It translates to CSVEVTSGLTEQYF.

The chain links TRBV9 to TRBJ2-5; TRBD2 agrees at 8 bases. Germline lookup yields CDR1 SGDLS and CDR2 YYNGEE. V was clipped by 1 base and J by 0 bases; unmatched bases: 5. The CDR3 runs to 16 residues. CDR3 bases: TGTGCCAGCAGCGTACAGGGACTAGGGAACCAAGAGACCCAGTACTTC. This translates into CASSVQGLGNQETQYF. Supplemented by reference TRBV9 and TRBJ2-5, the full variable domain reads DSGVTQTPKHLITATGQRVTLRCSPRSGDLSVYWYQQSLDQGLQFLIQYYNGEERAKGNILERFSAQQFPDLHSELNLSSLELGDSALYFCASSVQGLGNQETQYFGPGTRLLVL.

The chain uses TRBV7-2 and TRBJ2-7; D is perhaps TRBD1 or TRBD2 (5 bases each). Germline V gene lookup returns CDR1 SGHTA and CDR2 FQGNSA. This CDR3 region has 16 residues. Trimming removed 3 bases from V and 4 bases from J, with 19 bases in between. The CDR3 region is CASSFPPGTQAYEQYF. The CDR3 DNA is TGTGCCAGCAGCTTTCCACCCGGGACCCAGGCGTACGAGCAGTACTTC.